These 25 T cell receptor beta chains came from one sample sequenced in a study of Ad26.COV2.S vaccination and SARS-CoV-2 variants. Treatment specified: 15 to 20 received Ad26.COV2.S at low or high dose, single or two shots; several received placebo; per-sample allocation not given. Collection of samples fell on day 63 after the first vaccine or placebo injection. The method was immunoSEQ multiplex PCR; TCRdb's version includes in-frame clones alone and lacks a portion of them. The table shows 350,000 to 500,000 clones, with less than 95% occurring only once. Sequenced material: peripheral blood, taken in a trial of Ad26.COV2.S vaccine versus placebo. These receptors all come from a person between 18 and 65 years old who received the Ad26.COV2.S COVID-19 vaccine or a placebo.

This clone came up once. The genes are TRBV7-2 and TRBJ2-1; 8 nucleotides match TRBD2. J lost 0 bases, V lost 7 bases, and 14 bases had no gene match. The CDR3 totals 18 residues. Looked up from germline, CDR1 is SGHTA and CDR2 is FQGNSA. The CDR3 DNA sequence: TGTGCCAGCACCCCTGGGGGGCTAGCGGGCAGCTCCTACAATGAGCAGTTCTTC. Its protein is CASTPGGLAGSSYNEQFF.

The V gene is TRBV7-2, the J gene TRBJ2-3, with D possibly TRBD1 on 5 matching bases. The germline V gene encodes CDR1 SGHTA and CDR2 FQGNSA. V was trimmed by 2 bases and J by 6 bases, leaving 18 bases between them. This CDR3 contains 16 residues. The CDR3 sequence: CASSLITAPKGDTQYF. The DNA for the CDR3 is TGTGCCAGCAGCTTAATTACGGCCCCGAAGGGGGATACGCAGTATTTT. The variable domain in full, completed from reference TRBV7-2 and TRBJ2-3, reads GAGVSQSPSNKVTEKGKDVELRCDPISGHTALYWYRQSLGQGLEFLIYFQGNSAPDKSGLPSDRFSAERTGGSVSTLTIQRTQQEDSAVYLCASSLITAPKGDTQYFGPGTRLTVL.

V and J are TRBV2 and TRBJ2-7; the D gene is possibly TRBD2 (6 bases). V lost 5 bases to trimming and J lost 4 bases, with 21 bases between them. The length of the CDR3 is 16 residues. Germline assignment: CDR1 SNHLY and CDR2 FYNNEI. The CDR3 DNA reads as TGTGCCAGCAGTCCGGGGGATTATACCAAGGTATACGAGCAGTACTTC. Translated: CASSPGDYTKVYEQYF.

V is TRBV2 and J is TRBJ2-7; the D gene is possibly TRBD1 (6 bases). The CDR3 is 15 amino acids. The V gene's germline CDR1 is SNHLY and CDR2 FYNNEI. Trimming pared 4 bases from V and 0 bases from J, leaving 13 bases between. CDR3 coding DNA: TGTGCCAGCAGTGTAGGGGGTGCTGGCTCCTACGAGCAGTACTTC. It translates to CASSVGGAGSYEQYF.

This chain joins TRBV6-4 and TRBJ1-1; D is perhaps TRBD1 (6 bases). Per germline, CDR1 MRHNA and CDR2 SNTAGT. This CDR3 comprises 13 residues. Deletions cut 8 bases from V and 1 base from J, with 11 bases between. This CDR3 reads CASQQGRNTEAFF. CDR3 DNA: TGTGCCAGCCAACAGGGTCGGAACACTGAAGCTTTCTTT.

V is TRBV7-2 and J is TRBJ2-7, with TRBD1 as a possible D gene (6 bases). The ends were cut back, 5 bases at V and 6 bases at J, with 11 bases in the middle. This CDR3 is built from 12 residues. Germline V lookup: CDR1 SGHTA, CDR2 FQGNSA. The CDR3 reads CASSSRTAEQYF. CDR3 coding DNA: TGTGCCAGCAGCAGCAGGACAGCCGAGCAGTACTTC. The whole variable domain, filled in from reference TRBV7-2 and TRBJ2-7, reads GAGVSQSPSNKVTEKGKDVELRCDPISGHTALYWYRQSLGQGLEFLIYFQGNSAPDKSGLPSDRFSAERTGGSVSTLTIQRTQQEDSAVYLCASSSRTAEQYFGPGTRLTVT.

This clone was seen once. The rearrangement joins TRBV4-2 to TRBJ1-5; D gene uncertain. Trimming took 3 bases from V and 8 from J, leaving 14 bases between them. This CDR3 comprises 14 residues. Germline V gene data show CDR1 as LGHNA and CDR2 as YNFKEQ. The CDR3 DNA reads TGTGCCAGCAGCCAGACGGGAAGTATCAAGCCCCAGCATTTT. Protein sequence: CASSQTGSIKPQHF.

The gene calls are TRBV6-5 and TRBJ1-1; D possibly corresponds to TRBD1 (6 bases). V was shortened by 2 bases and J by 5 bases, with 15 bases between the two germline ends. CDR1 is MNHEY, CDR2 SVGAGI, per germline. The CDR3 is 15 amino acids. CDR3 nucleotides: TGTGCCAGCAGTTACGGTTCGGCAGGGGTAACTGAAGCTTTCTTT. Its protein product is CASSYGSAGVTEAFF.

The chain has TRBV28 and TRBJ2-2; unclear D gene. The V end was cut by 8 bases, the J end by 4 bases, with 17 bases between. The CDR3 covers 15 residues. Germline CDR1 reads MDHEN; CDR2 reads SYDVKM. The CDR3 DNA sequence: TGTGCCAGCCGAGGCCGGGCCCTCTTCACCGGGGAGCTGTTTTTT. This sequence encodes CASRGRALFTGELFF.

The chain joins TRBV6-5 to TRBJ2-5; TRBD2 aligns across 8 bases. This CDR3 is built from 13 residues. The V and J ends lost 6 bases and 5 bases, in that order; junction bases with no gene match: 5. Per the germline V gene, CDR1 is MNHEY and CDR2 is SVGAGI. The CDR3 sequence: CASSRAGEETQYF. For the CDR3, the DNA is TGTGCCAGCAGCAGAGCGGGAGAGGAGACCCAGTACTTC.

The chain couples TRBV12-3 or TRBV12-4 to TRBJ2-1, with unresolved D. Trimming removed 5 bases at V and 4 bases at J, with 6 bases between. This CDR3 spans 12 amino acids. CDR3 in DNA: TGTGCCAGCAGTCGTTCGTACAATGAGCAGTTCTTC. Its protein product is CASSRSYNEQFF.

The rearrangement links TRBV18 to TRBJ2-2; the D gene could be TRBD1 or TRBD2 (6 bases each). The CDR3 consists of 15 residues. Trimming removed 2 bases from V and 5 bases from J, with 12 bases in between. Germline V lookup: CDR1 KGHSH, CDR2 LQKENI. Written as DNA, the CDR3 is TGTGCCAGCTCACCAGGAGGGGGGCTTACCGGGGAGCTGTTTTTT. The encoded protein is CASSPGGGLTGELFF.

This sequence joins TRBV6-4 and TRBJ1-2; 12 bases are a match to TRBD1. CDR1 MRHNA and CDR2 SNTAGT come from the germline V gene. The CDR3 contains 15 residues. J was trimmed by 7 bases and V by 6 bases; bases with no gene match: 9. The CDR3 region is CASRSLRDRGLGYTF. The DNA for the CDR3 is TGTGCCAGCAGATCACTCCGGGACAGGGGGCTTGGCTACACCTTC.

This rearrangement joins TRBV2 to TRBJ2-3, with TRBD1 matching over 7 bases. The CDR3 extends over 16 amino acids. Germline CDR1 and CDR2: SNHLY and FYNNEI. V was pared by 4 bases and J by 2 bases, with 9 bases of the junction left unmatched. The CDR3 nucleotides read TGTGCCAGCAGTGCCACAGGGGCGGAAACCACAGATACGCAGTATTTT. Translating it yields CASSATGAETTDTQYF.

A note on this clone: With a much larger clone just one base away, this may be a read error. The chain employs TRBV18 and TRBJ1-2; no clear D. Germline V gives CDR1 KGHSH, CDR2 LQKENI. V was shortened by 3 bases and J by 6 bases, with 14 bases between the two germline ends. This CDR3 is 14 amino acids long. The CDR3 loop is CASSPTEPGDGYTF. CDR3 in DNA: TGTGCCAGCTCACCTACAGAGCCGGGAGATGGCTACACCTTC. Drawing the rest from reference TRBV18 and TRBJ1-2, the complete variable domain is NAGVMQNPRHLVRRRGQEARLRCSPMKGHSHVYWYRQLPEEGLKFMVYLQKENIIDESGMPKERFSAEFPKEGPSILRIQQVVRGDSAAYFCASSPTEPGDGYTFGSGTRLTVV.

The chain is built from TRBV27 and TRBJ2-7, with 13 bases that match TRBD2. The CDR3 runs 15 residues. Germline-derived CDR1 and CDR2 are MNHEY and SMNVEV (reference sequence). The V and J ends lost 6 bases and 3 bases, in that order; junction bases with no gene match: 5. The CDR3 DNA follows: TGTGCCAGCAGGGGTGGGACTAGCGGGATCTACGAGCAGTACTTC. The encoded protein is CASRGGTSGIYEQYF.

CDR3 nucleotide sequence: TGTGCCAGCAGCTCCGCGGAGGAGGGGGACTACGAGCAGTACTTC. The encoded protein is CASSSAEEGDYEQYF. V usage is TRBV5-4 and J usage is TRBJ2-7; D could derive from TRBD1 or TRBD2 (6 bases each). The CDR3 spans 15 residues. Deletions cut 3 bases from V and 3 bases from J, with 16 bases between. In germline, CDR1 is SGHNT, CDR2 YYREEE (reference sequence). Full variable domain (rest looked up from reference TRBV5-4 and TRBJ2-7): ETGVTQSPTHLIKTRGQQVTLRCSSQSGHNTVSWYQQALGQGPQFIFQYYREEENGRGNFPPRFSGLQFPNYSSELNVNALELDDSALYLCASSSAEEGDYEQYFGPGTRLTVT.

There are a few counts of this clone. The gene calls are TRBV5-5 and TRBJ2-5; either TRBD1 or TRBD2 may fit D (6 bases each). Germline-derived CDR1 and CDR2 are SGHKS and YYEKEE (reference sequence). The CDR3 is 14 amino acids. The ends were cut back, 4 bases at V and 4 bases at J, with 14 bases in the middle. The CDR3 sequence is CASSRTQGGETQYF. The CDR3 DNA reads TGTGCCAGCAGCCGTACACAGGGAGGAGAGACCCAGTACTTC.

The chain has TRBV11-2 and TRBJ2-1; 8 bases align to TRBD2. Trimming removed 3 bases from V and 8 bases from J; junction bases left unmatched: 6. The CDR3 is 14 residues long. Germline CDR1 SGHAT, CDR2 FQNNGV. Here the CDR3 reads CASSLQPGGDEQFF. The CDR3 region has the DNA TGTGCCAGCAGCTTGCAACCGGGAGGGGATGAGCAGTTCTTC.

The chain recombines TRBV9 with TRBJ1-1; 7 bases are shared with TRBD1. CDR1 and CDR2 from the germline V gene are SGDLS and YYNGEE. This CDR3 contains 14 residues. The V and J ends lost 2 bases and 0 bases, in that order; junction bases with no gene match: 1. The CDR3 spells CASSVTGLNTEAFF. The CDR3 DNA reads TGTGCCAGCAGCGTGACAGGGCTGAACACTGAAGCTTTCTTT. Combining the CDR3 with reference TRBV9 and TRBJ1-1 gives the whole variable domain DSGVTQTPKHLITATGQRVTLRCSPRSGDLSVYWYQQSLDQGLQFLIQYYNGEERAKGNILERFSAQQFPDLHSELNLSSLELGDSALYFCASSVTGLNTEAFFGQGTRLTVV.

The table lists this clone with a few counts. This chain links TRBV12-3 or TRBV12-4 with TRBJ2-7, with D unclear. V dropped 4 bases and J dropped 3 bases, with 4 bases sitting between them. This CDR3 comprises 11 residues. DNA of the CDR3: TGTGCCAGCAGTTCGAACTACGAGCAGTACTTC. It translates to CASSSNYEQYF.

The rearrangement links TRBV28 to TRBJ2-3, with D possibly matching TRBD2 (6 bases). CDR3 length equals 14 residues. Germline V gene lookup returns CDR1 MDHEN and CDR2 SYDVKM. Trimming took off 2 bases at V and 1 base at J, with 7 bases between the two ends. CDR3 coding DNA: TGTGCCAGCAGTTTAGGAGGGGGCACAGATACGCAGTATTTT. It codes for CASSLGGGTDTQYF. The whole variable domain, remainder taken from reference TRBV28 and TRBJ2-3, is DVKVTQSSRYLVKRTGEKVFLECVQDMDHENMFWYRQDPGLGLRLIYFSYDVKMKEKGDIPEGYSVSREKKERFSLILESASTNQTSMYLCASSLGGGTDTQYFGPGTRLTVL.

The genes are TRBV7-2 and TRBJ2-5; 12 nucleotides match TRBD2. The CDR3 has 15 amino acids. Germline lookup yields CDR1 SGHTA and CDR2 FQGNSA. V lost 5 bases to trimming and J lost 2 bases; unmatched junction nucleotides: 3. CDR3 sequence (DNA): TGTGCCAGCAGCACCGGACTAGCGGGACAAGAGACCCAGTACTTC. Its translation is CASSTGLAGQETQYF.

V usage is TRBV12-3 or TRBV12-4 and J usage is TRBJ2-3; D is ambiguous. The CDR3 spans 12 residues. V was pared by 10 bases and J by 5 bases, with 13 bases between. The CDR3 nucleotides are TGTGCCACCGGACCCACGGTAGATACGCAGTATTTT. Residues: CATGPTVDTQYF.

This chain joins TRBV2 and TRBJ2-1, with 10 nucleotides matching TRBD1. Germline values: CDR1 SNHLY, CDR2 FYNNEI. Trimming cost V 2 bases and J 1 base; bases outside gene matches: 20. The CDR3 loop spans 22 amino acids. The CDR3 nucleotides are TGTGCCAGCAGTGAATCCTCACCGGGACAGGGGACGGGTCTAGCGTCCTACAATGAGCAGTTCTTC. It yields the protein CASSESSPGQGTGLASYNEQFF.